The clone carrying this T cell receptor (beta chain) was recorded many times. Its target is unknown. During its preparation, the TCRbeta library received unique molecular identifiers. TCRdb recomputed calls from the PCR reads with MiXCR, one row per CDR3 protein. Of around 440,000 distinct CDR3 sequences in the sample, roughly a tenth were seen once. The sample belongs to a study of T-cell reconstitution after alpha-beta-depleted transplantation in children. General study results and limits: Alpha-beta T cells present about two months after transplant were reported to originate from several hundred expanded graft clones. Recipient T cells and thymic progenitors that survived gave rise to the high TCRbeta diversity observed at day 60 in some patients. Newly made T cells mostly supplied T-cell counts and diversity one year after transplant.

The CDR3 has 15 residues. Germline CDR1 SGHRS, CDR2 YFSETQ. Trimming pared 4 bases from V and 3 bases from J, leaving 13 bases between. This chain connects TRBV5-1 to TRBJ2-2; D may correspond to TRBD1 or TRBD2 (5 bases each). The source is a child between 2 and 9 years old with inherited bone marrow failure, due to receive a stem cell transplant. Sequencing was performed on PBMCs, taken before TCRalphabeta/CD19-depleted stem cell transplant. The CDR3 nucleotides are TGCGCCAGCAGCGTCAGGGACGGACACACCGGGGAGCTGTTTTTT. Residues: CASSVRDGHTGELFF.